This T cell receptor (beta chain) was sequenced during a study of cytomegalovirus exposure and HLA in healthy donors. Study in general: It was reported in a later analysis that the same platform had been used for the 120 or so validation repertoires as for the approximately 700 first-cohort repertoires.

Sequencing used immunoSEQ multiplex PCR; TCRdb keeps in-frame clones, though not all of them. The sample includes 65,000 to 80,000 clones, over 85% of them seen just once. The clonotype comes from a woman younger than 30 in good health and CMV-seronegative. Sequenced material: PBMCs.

CDR3 amino acids: CASSLGGGYGYTF. CDR3 nucleotides: TGTGCCAGCAGCTTAGGGGGGGGCTATGGCTACACCTTC. The chain recombines TRBV7-8 with TRBJ1-2, with a weak D call TRBD1 (5 bases). With 1 base removed from V and 4 bases from J, the gap between germline ends came to 7 bases. Germline V gene lookup returns CDR1 SGHVS and CDR2 FQNEAQ. This CDR3 region has 13 residues. Full variable domain (remainder filled in from reference TRBV7-8 and TRBJ1-2): GAGVSQSPRYKVAKRGQDVALRCDPISGHVSLFWYQQALGQGPEFLTYFQNEAQLDKSGLPSDRFFAERPEGSVSTLKIQRTQQEDSAVYLCASSLGGGYGYTFGSGTRLTVV.